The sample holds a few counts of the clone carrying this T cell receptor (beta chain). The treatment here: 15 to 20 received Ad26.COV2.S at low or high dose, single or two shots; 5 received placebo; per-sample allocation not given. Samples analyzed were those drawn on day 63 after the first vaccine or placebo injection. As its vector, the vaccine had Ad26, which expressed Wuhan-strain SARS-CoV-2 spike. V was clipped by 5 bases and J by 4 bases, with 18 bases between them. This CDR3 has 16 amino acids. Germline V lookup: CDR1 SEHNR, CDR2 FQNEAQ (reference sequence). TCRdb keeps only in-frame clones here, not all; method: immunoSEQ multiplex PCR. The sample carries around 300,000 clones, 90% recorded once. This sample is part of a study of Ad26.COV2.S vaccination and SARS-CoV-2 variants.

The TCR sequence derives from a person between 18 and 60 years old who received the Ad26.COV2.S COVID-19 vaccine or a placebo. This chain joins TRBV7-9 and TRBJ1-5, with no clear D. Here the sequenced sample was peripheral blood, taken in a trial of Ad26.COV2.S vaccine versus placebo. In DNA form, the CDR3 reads TGTGCCAGCAGCCACGACGGAGGTACAAGGAATCAGCCCCAGCATTTT. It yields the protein CASSHDGGTRNQPQHF.